A selection of T cell receptor beta chains follows, all from one sample in a study of blood T cells in healthy people across ages. TCRdb itself ran the 5' RACE reads through MiXCR, one entry per CDR3 protein. The sample contains around 650,000 distinct CDR3 sequences, roughly 32% of which appear only once. Sequences were obtained from blood. The source of these receptors is a woman at least 80 years old in good health. Each CDR3 is given with its conserved first and last residue. Fields, in order: clone size, J gene, V gene, D gene, CDR3 protein, CDR3 DNA. D genes are given only for firm matches. Rows may omit the clone size; those that give it use once, few, many or a size class.

clone size: many; J gene: TRBJ2-7; V gene: TRBV12-3/TRBV12-4; D gene: NA; CDR3 protein: CASSLAVIGGRIFYEQYF; CDR3 DNA: TGTGCCAGCAGTTTAGCGGTTATAGGGGGGAGAATATTCTACGAGCAGTACTTC
clone size: NA; J gene: TRBJ2-1; V gene: TRBV28; D gene: NA; CDR3 protein: CASSLPTVTIGNEQFF; CDR3 DNA: TGTGCCAGCAGTCTCCCAACGGTAACGATTGGGAATGAGCAGTTCTTC
clone size: many; J gene: TRBJ1-1; V gene: TRBV15; D gene: TRBD1; CDR3 protein: CATSRPRQGDEAFF; CDR3 DNA: TGTGCCACCAGCAGACCGAGACAGGGGGATGAAGCTTTCTTT
clone size: many; J gene: TRBJ1-2; V gene: TRBV5-1; D gene: TRBD1; CDR3 protein: CASSLGQDYGYTF; CDR3 DNA: TGTGCCAGCAGCTTGGGACAGGACTATGGCTACACCTTC
clone size: many; J gene: TRBJ2-7; V gene: TRBV30; D gene: TRBD2; CDR3 protein: CAWEVSSGVYEQYF; CDR3 DNA: TGTGCCTGGGAAGTCTCTAGCGGAGTGTACGAGCAGTACTTC
clone size: many; J gene: TRBJ2-1; V gene: TRBV24-1; D gene: TRBD2; CDR3 protein: CATSVLGGGEGNEQFF; CDR3 DNA: TGTGCCACCAGTGTCCTCGGGGGGGGGGAGGGAAATGAGCAGTTCTTC
clone size: many; J gene: TRBJ1-2; V gene: TRBV15; D gene: NA; CDR3 protein: CATSRDYGSGYGYTF; CDR3 DNA: TGTGCCACCAGCAGAGATTACGGCAGCGGATATGGCTACACCTTC
clone size: many; J gene: TRBJ1-2; V gene: TRBV7-2; D gene: NA; CDR3 protein: CASSLAGSYGYTF; CDR3 DNA: TGTGCCAGCAGCTTGGCCGGAAGCTATGGCTACACCTTC
clone size: once; J gene: TRBJ2-4; V gene: TRBV20-1; D gene: TRBD1; CDR3 protein: CSASGQALAKNIQYF; CDR3 DNA: TGCAGTGCTAGCGGACAGGCTCTAGCCAAAAACATTCAGTACTTC
clone size: many; J gene: TRBJ2-3; V gene: TRBV20-1; D gene: NA; CDR3 protein: CSAVWESTDTQYF; CDR3 DNA: TGCAGTGCTGTTTGGGAGAGCACAGATACGCAGTATTTT
clone size: many; J gene: TRBJ2-3; V gene: TRBV7-2; D gene: NA; CDR3 protein: CASSLGTPPDTQYF; CDR3 DNA: TGTGCCAGCAGCTTAGGGACCCCCCCAGATACGCAGTATTTT
clone size: many; J gene: TRBJ2-1; V gene: TRBV7-9; D gene: NA; CDR3 protein: CASSRGGTGYNEQFF; CDR3 DNA: TGCGCCAGCAGCCGCGGGGGGACAGGATACAATGAGCAGTTCTTC
clone size: NA; J gene: TRBJ2-3; V gene: TRBV5-1; D gene: TRBD2; CDR3 protein: CASSFRKASGGPGTDTQYF; CDR3 DNA: TGCGCCAGCAGCTTCAGGAAGGCTAGCGGGGGGCCCGGCACAGATACGCAGTATTTT
clone size: NA; J gene: TRBJ2-1; V gene: TRBV5-1; D gene: NA; CDR3 protein: CASSLDGETNEQFF; CDR3 DNA: TGCGCCAGCAGCTTGGATGGAGAGACTAATGAGCAGTTCTTC
clone size: NA; J gene: TRBJ2-5; V gene: TRBV20-1; D gene: NA; CDR3 protein: CSVPTSGTQYF; CDR3 DNA: TGCAGTGTCCCGACTAGTGGGACCCAGTACTTC
clone size: NA; J gene: TRBJ2-1; V gene: TRBV7-2; D gene: TRBD1; CDR3 protein: CASSLAVTGGGNEQFF; CDR3 DNA: TGTGCCAGCAGCTTAGCAGTGACAGGGGGTGGCAATGAGCAGTTCTTC
clone size: many; J gene: TRBJ2-7; V gene: TRBV12-3/TRBV12-4; D gene: TRBD2; CDR3 protein: CASSRSGGFYEQYF; CDR3 DNA: TGTGCCAGCAGCCGTAGCGGGGGGTTTTACGAGCAGTACTTC
clone size: NA; J gene: TRBJ1-2; V gene: TRBV6-5; D gene: NA; CDR3 protein: CASREGISYGYTF; CDR3 DNA: TGTGCCAGCAGAGAGGGGATTTCCTATGGCTACACCTTC
clone size: few; J gene: TRBJ1-5; V gene: TRBV20-1; D gene: NA; CDR3 protein: CSAREQGGRGNQPQHF; CDR3 DNA: TGCAGTGCTAGAGAGCAGGGAGGAAGGGGCAATCAGCCCCAGCATTTT
clone size: many; J gene: TRBJ2-5; V gene: TRBV28; D gene: TRBD1; CDR3 protein: CASSLPTGGGETQYF; CDR3 DNA: TGTGCCAGCAGTCTCCCGACAGGGGGCGGCGAGACCCAGTACTTC
clone size: many; J gene: TRBJ1-2; V gene: TRBV15; D gene: TRBD1; CDR3 protein: CATSRSGQLIYGYTF; CDR3 DNA: TGTGCCACCAGCAGATCGGGACAGCTGATCTATGGCTACACCTTC
clone size: few; J gene: TRBJ2-1; V gene: TRBV24-1; D gene: TRBD2; CDR3 protein: CATSASGGYEQFF; CDR3 DNA: TGTGCCACCAGTGCTAGCGGGGGTTATGAGCAGTTCTTC
clone size: NA; J gene: TRBJ2-3; V gene: TRBV24-1; D gene: NA; CDR3 protein: CATSLAASTDTQYF; CDR3 DNA: TGTGCCACCAGTCTGGCGGCTAGCACAGATACGCAGTATTTT
clone size: NA; J gene: TRBJ2-1; V gene: TRBV7-2; D gene: NA; CDR3 protein: CASAVSAYNEQFF; CDR3 DNA: TGTGCCAGCGCAGTTTCAGCGTACAATGAGCAGTTCTTC
clone size: NA; J gene: TRBJ1-5; V gene: TRBV20-1; D gene: TRBD1; CDR3 protein: CSARGQGTMHQPQHF; CDR3 DNA: TGCAGTGCTAGGGGACAGGGGACAATGCATCAGCCCCAGCATTTT
clone size: many; J gene: TRBJ2-7; V gene: TRBV6-2/TRBV6-3; D gene: NA; CDR3 protein: CASSYSMVRVEQYF; CDR3 DNA: TGTGCCAGCAGTTACTCGATGGTCAGGGTCGAGCAGTACTTC
clone size: few; J gene: TRBJ2-3; V gene: TRBV20-1; D gene: TRBD2; CDR3 protein: CSARSRLAGRGGTSTGTQYF; CDR3 DNA: TGCAGTGCTAGAAGTCGTCTAGCGGGCCGTGGGGGCACTAGCACAGGTACGCAGTATTTT
clone size: many; J gene: TRBJ2-7; V gene: TRBV7-2; D gene: TRBD2; CDR3 protein: CASSPPGGGPEQYF; CDR3 DNA: TGTGCCAGCAGCCCCCCGGGCGGGGGGCCCGAGCAGTACTTC
clone size: many; J gene: TRBJ1-1; V gene: TRBV5-5; D gene: NA; CDR3 protein: CASSLVQPNTEAFF; CDR3 DNA: TGTGCCAGCAGCTTGGTGCAGCCTAACACTGAAGCTTTCTTT
clone size: many; J gene: TRBJ2-7; V gene: TRBV4-2; D gene: NA; CDR3 protein: CASSQLGPGSYEQYF; CDR3 DNA: TGTGCCAGCAGCCAGCTGGGTCCGGGCTCCTACGAGCAGTACTTC
clone size: NA; J gene: TRBJ2-3; V gene: TRBV20-1; D gene: TRBD2; CDR3 protein: CSAKGLAGRDTDTQYF; CDR3 DNA: TGCAGTGCTAAGGGACTAGCGGGTCGGGACACAGATACGCAGTATTTT
clone size: many; J gene: TRBJ2-5; V gene: TRBV20-1; D gene: TRBD2; CDR3 protein: CSAAAGGAPETQYF; CDR3 DNA: TGCAGTGCTGCCGCGGGGGGCGCTCCAGAGACCCAGTACTTC
clone size: NA; J gene: TRBJ1-5; V gene: TRBV5-8; D gene: NA; CDR3 protein: CASSLDASHSNQPQHF; CDR3 DNA: TGTGCCAGCAGCTTGGACGCCAGCCATAGCAATCAGCCCCAGCATTTT
clone size: few; J gene: TRBJ1-2; V gene: TRBV28; D gene: NA; CDR3 protein: CASSEGPNYGYTF; CDR3 DNA: TGTGCCAGCAGTGAGGGGCCAAATTATGGCTACACCTTC
clone size: NA; J gene: TRBJ1-5; V gene: TRBV5-1; D gene: NA; CDR3 protein: CASSREGESNQPQHF; CDR3 DNA: TGCGCCAGCAGCAGGGAGGGGGAGAGCAATCAGCCCCAGCATTTT
clone size: few; J gene: TRBJ1-4; V gene: TRBV7-9; D gene: NA; CDR3 protein: CASSKDSGGEKLFF; CDR3 DNA: TGTGCCAGCAGCAAAGACAGTGGCGGTGAAAAACTGTTTTTT
clone size: many; J gene: TRBJ1-1; V gene: TRBV7-7; D gene: NA; CDR3 protein: CASSLFLGTEAFF; CDR3 DNA: TGTGCTAGCAGCTTATTCTTGGGCACTGAAGCTTTCTTT
clone size: many; J gene: TRBJ2-5; V gene: TRBV9; D gene: NA; CDR3 protein: CASSQTPHGSETQYF; CDR3 DNA: TGTGCCAGCAGCCAAACTCCCCATGGTAGCGAGACCCAGTACTTC
clone size: NA; J gene: TRBJ2-7; V gene: TRBV28; D gene: TRBD1; CDR3 protein: CASSRTGFPYNEQYF; CDR3 DNA: TGTGCCAGCAGTCGGACAGGGTTTCCCTACAATGAGCAGTACTTC
clone size: many; J gene: TRBJ2-7; V gene: TRBV5-1; D gene: NA; CDR3 protein: CASSLTGKSAHEQYF; CDR3 DNA: TGCGCCAGCAGCTTAACAGGAAAGTCGGCCCACGAGCAGTACTTC
clone size: few; J gene: TRBJ2-3; V gene: TRBV5-1; D gene: NA; CDR3 protein: CASSAWVRETDTQYF; CDR3 DNA: TGCGCCAGCAGCGCGTGGGTCAGGGAGACAGATACGCAGTATTTT
clone size: many; J gene: TRBJ1-1; V gene: TRBV6-2/TRBV6-3; D gene: NA; CDR3 protein: CASRTGRNTEAFF; CDR3 DNA: TGTGCCAGCAGAACCGGGAGGAACACTGAAGCTTTCTTT
clone size: NA; J gene: TRBJ2-2; V gene: TRBV3-1; D gene: NA; CDR3 protein: CASSKGLLIDTGELFF; CDR3 DNA: TGTGCCAGCAGCAAAGGACTCCTAATAGACACCGGGGAGCTGTTTTTT
clone size: many; J gene: TRBJ1-6; V gene: TRBV7-2; D gene: NA; CDR3 protein: CASSLDRAYNSPLHF; CDR3 DNA: TGTGCCAGCAGCTTAGACCGGGCCTATAATTCACCCCTCCACTTT
clone size: NA; J gene: TRBJ2-3; V gene: TRBV2; D gene: TRBD2; CDR3 protein: CASSGPASGGAGTDTQYF; CDR3 DNA: TGTGCCAGCAGTGGCCCGGCTAGCGGGGGGGCCGGCACAGATACGCAGTATTTT
clone size: many; J gene: TRBJ1-5; V gene: TRBV20-1; D gene: NA; CDR3 protein: CSGADSGPIGNQPQHF; CDR3 DNA: TGCAGTGGCGCGGATTCGGGACCTATTGGCAATCAGCCCCAGCATTTT
clone size: NA; J gene: TRBJ2-1; V gene: TRBV15; D gene: TRBD1; CDR3 protein: CATSTDRVRSEQFF; CDR3 DNA: TGTGCCACCAGCACGGACAGGGTGAGGAGTGAGCAGTTCTTC
clone size: many; J gene: TRBJ2-7; V gene: TRBV7-9; D gene: NA; CDR3 protein: CASSSGSGDYEQYF; CDR3 DNA: TGTGCCAGCAGCTCGGGGTCTGGGGACTACGAGCAGTACTTC